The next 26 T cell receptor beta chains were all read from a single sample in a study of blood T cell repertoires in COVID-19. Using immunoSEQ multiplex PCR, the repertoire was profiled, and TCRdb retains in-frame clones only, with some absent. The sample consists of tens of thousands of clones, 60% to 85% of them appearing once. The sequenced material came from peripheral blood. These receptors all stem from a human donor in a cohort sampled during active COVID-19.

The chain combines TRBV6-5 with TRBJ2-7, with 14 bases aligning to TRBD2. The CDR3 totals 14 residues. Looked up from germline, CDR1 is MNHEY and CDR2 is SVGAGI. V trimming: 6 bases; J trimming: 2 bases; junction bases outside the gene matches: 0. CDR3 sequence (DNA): TGTGCCAGCAGGGGACTAGCGGGAGCCTACGAGCAGTACTTC. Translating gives CASRGLAGAYEQYF.

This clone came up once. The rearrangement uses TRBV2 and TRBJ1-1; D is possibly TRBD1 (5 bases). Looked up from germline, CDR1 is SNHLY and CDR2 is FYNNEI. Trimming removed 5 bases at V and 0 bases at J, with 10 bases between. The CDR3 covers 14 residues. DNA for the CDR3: TGTGCCAGCAGTCCATCGACAGTGAACACTGAAGCTTTCTTT. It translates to CASSPSTVNTEAFF.

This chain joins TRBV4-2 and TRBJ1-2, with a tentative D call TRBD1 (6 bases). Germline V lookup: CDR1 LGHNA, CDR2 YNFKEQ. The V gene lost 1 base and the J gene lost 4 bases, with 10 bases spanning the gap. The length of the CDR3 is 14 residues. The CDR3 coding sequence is TGTGCCAGCAGCCAAGGCCAAGGGGGCTATGGCTACACCTTC. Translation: CASSQGQGGYGYTF.

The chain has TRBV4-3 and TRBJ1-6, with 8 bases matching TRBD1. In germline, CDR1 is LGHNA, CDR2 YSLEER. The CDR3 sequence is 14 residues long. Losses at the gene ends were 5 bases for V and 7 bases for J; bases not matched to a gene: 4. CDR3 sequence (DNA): TGCGCCAGCAGCAACACAGGGGGGAATTCACCCCTCCACTTT. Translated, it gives CASSNTGGNSPLHF.

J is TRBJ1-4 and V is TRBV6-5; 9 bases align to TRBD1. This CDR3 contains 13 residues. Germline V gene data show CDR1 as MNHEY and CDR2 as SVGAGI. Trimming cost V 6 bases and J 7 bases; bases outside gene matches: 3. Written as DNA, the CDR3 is TGTGCCAGCAGCCAGGACAGGGGTGAAAAACTGTTTTTT. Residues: CASSQDRGEKLFF.

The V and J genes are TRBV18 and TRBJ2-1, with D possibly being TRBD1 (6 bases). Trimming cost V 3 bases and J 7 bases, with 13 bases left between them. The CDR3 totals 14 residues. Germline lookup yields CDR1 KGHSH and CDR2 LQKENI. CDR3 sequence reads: CASSPPTGTNEQFF. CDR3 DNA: TGTGCCAGCTCACCCCCTACCGGGACAAATGAGCAGTTCTTC.

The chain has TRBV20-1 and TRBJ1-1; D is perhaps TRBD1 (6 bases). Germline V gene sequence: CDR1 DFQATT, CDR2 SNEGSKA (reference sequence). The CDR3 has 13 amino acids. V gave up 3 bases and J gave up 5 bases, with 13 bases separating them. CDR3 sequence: CSASQGSGTEAFF. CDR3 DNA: TGCAGTGCTAGTCAGGGGTCGGGGACTGAAGCTTTCTTT.

The CDR3 region has the DNA TGTGCCAGCAGTGAGGCAGGGGGCGCCTACGAGCAGTACTTC. As protein: CASSEAGGAYEQYF. The V gene is TRBV2, the J gene TRBJ2-7; TRBD1 matches 8 bases. V was clipped by 3 bases and J by 2 bases; unmatched bases: 3. Germline-derived CDR1 and CDR2 are SNHLY and FYNNEI. CDR3 length: 14 amino acids.

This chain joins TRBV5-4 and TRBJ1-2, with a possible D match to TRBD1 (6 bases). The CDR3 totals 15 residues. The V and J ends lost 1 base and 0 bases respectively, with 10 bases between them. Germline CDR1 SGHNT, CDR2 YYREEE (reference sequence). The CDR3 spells CASSLWGQSNYGYTF. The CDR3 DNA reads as TGTGCCAGCAGCTTGTGGGGGCAGTCTAACTATGGCTACACCTTC.

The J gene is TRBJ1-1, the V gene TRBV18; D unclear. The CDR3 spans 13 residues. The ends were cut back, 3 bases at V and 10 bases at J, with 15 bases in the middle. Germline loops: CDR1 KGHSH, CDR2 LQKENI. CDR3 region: CASSPRLEPGAFF. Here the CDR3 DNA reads TGTGCCAGCTCACCGCGCCTCGAGCCGGGAGCTTTCTTT. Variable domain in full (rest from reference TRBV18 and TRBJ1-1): NAGVMQNPRHLVRRRGQEARLRCSPMKGHSHVYWYRQLPEEGLKFMVYLQKENIIDESGMPKERFSAEFPKEGPSILRIQQVVRGDSAAYFCASSPRLEPGAFFGQGTRLTVV.

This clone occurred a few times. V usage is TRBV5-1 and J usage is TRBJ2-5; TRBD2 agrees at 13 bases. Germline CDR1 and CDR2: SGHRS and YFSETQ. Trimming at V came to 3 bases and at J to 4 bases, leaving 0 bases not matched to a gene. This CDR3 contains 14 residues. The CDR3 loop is CASSWTSGRETQYF. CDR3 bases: TGCGCCAGCAGCTGGACTAGCGGGAGAGAGACCCAGTACTTC.

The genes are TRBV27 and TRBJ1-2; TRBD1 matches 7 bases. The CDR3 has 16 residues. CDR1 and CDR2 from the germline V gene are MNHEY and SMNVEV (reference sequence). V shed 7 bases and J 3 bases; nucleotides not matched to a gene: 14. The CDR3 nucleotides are TGTGCCAGCACCAAACTAGACAGGGCTCAGCACTATGGCTACACCTTC. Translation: CASTKLDRAQHYGYTF.

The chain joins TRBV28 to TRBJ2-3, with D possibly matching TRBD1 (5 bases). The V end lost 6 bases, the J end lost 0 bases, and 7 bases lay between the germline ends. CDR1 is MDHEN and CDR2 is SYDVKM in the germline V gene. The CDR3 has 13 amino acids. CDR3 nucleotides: TGTGCCAGCAGAGGGGCAAGCACAGATACGCAGTATTTT. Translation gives CASRGASTDTQYF.

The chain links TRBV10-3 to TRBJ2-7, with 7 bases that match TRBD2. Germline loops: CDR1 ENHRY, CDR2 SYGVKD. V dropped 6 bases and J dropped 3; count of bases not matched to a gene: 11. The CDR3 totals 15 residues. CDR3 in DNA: TGTGCCATCAGGGGTACTGGCGGGGGAAGCTACGAGCAGTACTTC. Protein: CAIRGTGGGSYEQYF.

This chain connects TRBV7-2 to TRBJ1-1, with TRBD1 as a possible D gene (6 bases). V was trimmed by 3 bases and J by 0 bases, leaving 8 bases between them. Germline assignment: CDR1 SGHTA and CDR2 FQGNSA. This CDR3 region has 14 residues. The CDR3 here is CASSFTGMNTEAFF. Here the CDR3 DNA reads TGTGCCAGCAGCTTTACAGGGATGAACACTGAAGCTTTCTTT.

The CDR3 coding sequence is TGTGCCAGCAGTAGCCCCGGGACCCAGTACTTC. This encodes CASSSPGTQYF. The J gene is TRBJ2-5, the V gene TRBV6-5; D not resolved. The V end was cut by 5 bases, the J end by 7 bases, with 8 bases between. The CDR3 runs to 11 residues. CDR1 is MNHEY, CDR2 SVGAGI, per germline.

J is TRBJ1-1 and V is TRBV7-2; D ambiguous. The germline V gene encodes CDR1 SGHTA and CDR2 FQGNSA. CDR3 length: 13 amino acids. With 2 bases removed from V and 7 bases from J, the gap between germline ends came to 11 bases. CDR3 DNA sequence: TGTGCCAGCAGCTTACAGGTACCCCTTGAAGCTTTCTTT. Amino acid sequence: CASSLQVPLEAFF.

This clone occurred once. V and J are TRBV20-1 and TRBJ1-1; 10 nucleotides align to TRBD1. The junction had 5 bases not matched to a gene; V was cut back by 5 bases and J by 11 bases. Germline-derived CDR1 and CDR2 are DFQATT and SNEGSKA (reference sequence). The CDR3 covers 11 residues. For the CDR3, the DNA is TGCAGTGCTGGACAGGGGGATCCTGCTTTCTTT. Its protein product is CSAGQGDPAFF.

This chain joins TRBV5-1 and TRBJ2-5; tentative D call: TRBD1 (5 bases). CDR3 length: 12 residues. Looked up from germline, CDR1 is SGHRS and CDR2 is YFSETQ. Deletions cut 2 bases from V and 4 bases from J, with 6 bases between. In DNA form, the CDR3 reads TGCGCCAGCAGCTTTCAGGGAGAGACCCAGTACTTC. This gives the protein CASSFQGETQYF. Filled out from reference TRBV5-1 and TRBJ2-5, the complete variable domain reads KAGVTQTPRYLIKTRGQQVTLSCSPISGHRSVSWYQQTPGQGLQFLFEYFSETQRNKGNFPGRFSGRQFSNSRSEMNVSTLELGDSALYLCASSFQGETQYFGPGTRLLVL.

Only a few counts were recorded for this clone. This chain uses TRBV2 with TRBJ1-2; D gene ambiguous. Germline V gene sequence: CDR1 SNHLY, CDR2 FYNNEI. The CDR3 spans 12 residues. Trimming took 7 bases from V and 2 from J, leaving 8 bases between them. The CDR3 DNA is TGTGCCAGCATTGACGGGAACTATGGCTACACCTTC. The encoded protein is CASIDGNYGYTF.

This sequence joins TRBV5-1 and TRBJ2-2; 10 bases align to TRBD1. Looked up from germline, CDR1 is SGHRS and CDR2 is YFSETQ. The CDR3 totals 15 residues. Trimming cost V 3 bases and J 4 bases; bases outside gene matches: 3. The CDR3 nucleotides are TGCGCCAGCAGCTCGGGACAGGGGAGCACCGGGGAGCTGTTTTTT. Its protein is CASSSGQGSTGELFF.

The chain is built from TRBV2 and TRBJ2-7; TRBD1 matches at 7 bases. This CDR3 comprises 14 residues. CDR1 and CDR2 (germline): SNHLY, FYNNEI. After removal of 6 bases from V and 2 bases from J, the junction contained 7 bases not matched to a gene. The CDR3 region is CASSRQQGTYEQYF. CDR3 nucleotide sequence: TGTGCCAGCAGCCGACAACAGGGGACCTACGAGCAGTACTTC.

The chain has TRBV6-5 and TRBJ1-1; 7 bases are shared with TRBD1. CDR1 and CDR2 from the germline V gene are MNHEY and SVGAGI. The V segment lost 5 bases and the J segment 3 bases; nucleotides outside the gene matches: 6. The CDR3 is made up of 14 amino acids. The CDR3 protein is CASSPWDSDTEAFF. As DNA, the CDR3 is TGTGCCAGCAGTCCATGGGACAGCGACACTGAAGCTTTCTTT.

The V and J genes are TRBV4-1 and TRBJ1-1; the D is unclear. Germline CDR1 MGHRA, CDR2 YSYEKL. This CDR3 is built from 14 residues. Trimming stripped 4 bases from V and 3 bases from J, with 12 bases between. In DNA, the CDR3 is TGCGCCAGCAGCCCATCCCCGGGAGACACTGAAGCTTTCTTT. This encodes CASSPSPGDTEAFF.

CDR3 coding DNA: TGTGCCAGCAGCTTGGGCAGGGCGGGAGCTAATGAAAAACTGTTTTTT. Translating it yields CASSLGRAGANEKLFF. V and J are TRBV5-5 and TRBJ1-4; D might be TRBD1 (5 bases). Germline CDR1 and CDR2: SGHKS and YYEKEE (reference sequence). Trimming removed 0 bases at V and 3 bases at J, with 12 bases between. The CDR3 covers 16 residues.

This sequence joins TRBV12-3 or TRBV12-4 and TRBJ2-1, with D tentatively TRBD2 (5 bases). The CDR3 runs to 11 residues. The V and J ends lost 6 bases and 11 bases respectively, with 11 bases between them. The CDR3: CASSPGEQQFF. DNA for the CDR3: TGTGCCAGCAGCCCCGGGGAGCAGCAGTTCTTC.